Below, 16 T cell receptor beta chains from the same sample are listed, as sequenced in a study of T-cell memory formation after mild COVID-19. MiXCR, applied by TCRdb to the 5' RACE reads, yields one record per CDR3 protein. The repertoire holds about 290,000 distinct CDR3 sequences, 18% seen once, with 23% in the top ten. The specimen was PBMCs or a T cell subset sorted from them (not recorded which). All receptors derive from a man younger than 30 who had mild COVID-19 (a few samples of this study predate the infection). Cell type and time point are not known.

This clonotype was detected a few times. The V call is TRBV6-2 or TRBV6-3, the J call TRBJ2-5; the match to TRBD2 covers 8 bases. CDR3 size: 14 residues. With V trimmed by 8 bases and J by 2 bases, 7 bases remained unmatched. Per germline, CDR1 MNHEY and CDR2 SVGEGT. CDR3 protein: CASLTASGQETQYF. The CDR3 bases are TGTGCCAGCCTAACGGCTAGCGGGCAAGAGACCCAGTACTTC.

The V call is TRBV7-8, the J call TRBJ1-5; D unclear. V lost 2 bases and J 7 bases, leaving 12 bases between the germline ends. Germline CDR1 reads SGHVS; CDR2 reads FQNEAQ. The CDR3 consists of 14 residues. DNA of the CDR3: TGTGCCAGCAGCTTAACGTGGAAGGAACAGCCCCAGCATTTT. Its protein is CASSLTWKEQPQHF.

The chain is built from TRBV20-1 and TRBJ2-1; possibly TRBD1 for D (5 bases). V was clipped by 5 bases and J by 1 base, with 9 bases between them. The length of the CDR3 is 13 residues. Germline V CDR1 and CDR2: DFQATT, SNEGSKA (reference sequence). The CDR3 nucleotides read TGCAGTGCTCCTCCAGGGTCCTACAATGAGCAGTTCTTC. It is translated as CSAPPGSYNEQFF.

This clonotype was observed at least ten times. The CDR3 sequence is CASSQEKTGAQYF. The CDR3 DNA reads as TGCGCCAGCAGCCAAGAAAAAACAGGGGCCCAGTACTTC. V usage is TRBV4-3 and J usage is TRBJ2-5, with 7 bases lining up with TRBD1. Per germline, CDR1 LGHNA and CDR2 YSLEER. This CDR3 contains 13 residues. V lost 0 bases and J lost 9; bases outside the gene matches: 4.

V gene TRBV15 combines with J gene TRBJ1-4, with D maybe TRBD1 (5 bases). Looked up from germline, CDR1 is LNHNV and CDR2 is YYDKDF (reference sequence). The CDR3 extends over 16 amino acids. V lost 1 base, J lost 7 bases, and 16 bases lay in between. The CDR3 here is CATSRVFDRGIEKLFF. DNA of the CDR3: TGTGCCACCAGCAGAGTCTTTGACAGAGGAATTGAAAAACTGTTTTTT.

The chain is built from TRBV5-1 and TRBJ2-1; D possibly corresponds to TRBD1 (8 bases). This CDR3 has 12 amino acids. Germline CDR1 and CDR2: SGHRS and YFSETQ. Trimming shortened V by 10 bases and J by 12 bases, and 20 bases separated the two germline ends. CDR3 sequence: CAVSGTGGAQFF. CDR3 sequence (DNA): TGCGCCGTAAGCGGGACAGGAGGCGCGCAGTTCTTC.

This clonotype was recorded a few times. The chain recombines TRBV4-1 with TRBJ2-7, with 7 bases identical to TRBD2. Trimming at V came to 5 bases and at J to 3 bases, leaving 4 bases not matched to a gene. CDR1 and CDR2 from the germline V gene are MGHRA and YSYEKL. The CDR3 loop spans 13 amino acids. CDR3 DNA: TGCGCCAGCAGCGGCGGGGGAGTCTACGAGCAGTACTTC. It is translated as CASSGGGVYEQYF.

This clonotype showed up just a few times. The chain links TRBV5-1 to TRBJ1-1, with TRBD1 as a possible D gene (6 bases). CDR1 SGHRS and CDR2 YFSETQ come from the germline V gene. Trimming took off 2 bases at V and 2 bases at J, with 10 bases between the two ends. CDR3 length: 14 amino acids. CDR3 residues: CASSFTGINTEAFF. CDR3 DNA sequence: TGCGCCAGCAGCTTCACAGGGATAAACACTGAAGCTTTCTTT.

The chain links TRBV20-1 to TRBJ2-2; the D is unclear. The CDR3 sequence is 11 residues long. Trimming pared 0 bases from V and 7 bases from J, leaving 3 bases between. The germline V gene has CDR1 DFQATT and CDR2 SNEGSKA (reference sequence). This chain's CDR3 is CSARDNGELFF. The CDR3 DNA is TGCAGTGCTAGAGACAACGGGGAGCTGTTTTTT.

This clonotype came up many times. This sequence joins TRBV6-5 and TRBJ1-1; 9 bases map to TRBD1. The length of the CDR3 is 15 residues. Germline V gives CDR1 MNHEY, CDR2 SVGAGI. Trimming removed 4 bases from V and 1 base from J; junction bases left unmatched: 4. CDR3 sequence reads: CASSSTGQGNTEAFF. DNA for the CDR3: TGTGCCAGCAGTTCCACGGGACAGGGGAACACTGAAGCTTTCTTT.

The chain recombines TRBV10-3 with TRBJ1-2; the match to TRBD1 covers 7 bases. V lost 5 bases to trimming and J lost 4 bases; unmatched junction nucleotides: 13. The CDR3 covers 16 residues. CDR1 ENHRY and CDR2 SYGVKD come from the germline V gene. CDR3 bases: TGTGCCATCAGTTGGGACAGACCCAGACGGGGCTATGGCTACACCTTC. Translating it yields CAISWDRPRRGYGYTF.

The genes are TRBV7-8 and TRBJ1-1; perhaps TRBD1 as D (5 bases). The CDR3 extends over 14 amino acids. In germline, CDR1 is SGHVS, CDR2 FQNEAQ. Trimming took 5 bases from V and 5 from J, leaving 15 bases between them. In DNA, the CDR3 is TGTGCCAGCAGCGCGGGACTCTATGGGACTGAAGCTTTCTTT. Amino acids: CASSAGLYGTEAFF.

This chain connects TRBV10-2 to TRBJ1-2; 8 bases match TRBD1. Looked up from germline, CDR1 is WSHSY and CDR2 is SAAADI. Trimming took 6 bases from V and 1 from J; bases not matched to a gene: 13. This CDR3 has 17 amino acids. The CDR3 spells CASRDGTGSRNNYGYTF. The DNA of the CDR3 is TGCGCCAGCAGGGATGGGACAGGTTCGAGAAATAACTATGGCTACACCTTC.

This clonotype was detected only a few times. The chain couples TRBV7-2 to TRBJ1-2, with D unresolved. V was shortened by 6 bases and J by 2 bases, with 10 bases between the two germline ends. Germline loops: CDR1 SGHTA, CDR2 FQGNSA. The CDR3 extends over 13 amino acids. This CDR3 reads CASRRTENYGYTF. The DNA for the CDR3 is TGTGCCAGCAGAAGGACTGAGAACTATGGCTACACCTTC.

This rearrangement joins TRBV5-1 to TRBJ2-3, with no clear D. V lost 6 bases to trimming and J lost 3 bases, with 11 bases between them. CDR3 length: 13 residues. Germline V gene lookup returns CDR1 SGHRS and CDR2 YFSETQ. This CDR3 is CASMVSPTDTQYF. CDR3 in DNA: TGCGCCAGCATGGTTTCGCCGACAGATACGCAGTATTTT.

There are many counts of this clonotype. The chain has TRBV12-3 or TRBV12-4 and TRBJ1-1, with no clear D. V was trimmed by 6 bases and J by 11 bases, leaving 16 bases between them. This CDR3 comprises 12 residues. The CDR3 DNA reads as TGTGCCAGCAGCCCCCCGGGGAAGAAGGCTTTCTTT. This gives the protein CASSPPGKKAFF.